The clone carrying this T cell receptor (beta chain) was seen once. The antigen is not known. This CDR3 comprises 13 residues. Trimming stripped 6 bases from V and 5 bases from J, with 11 bases between. Germline V lookup: CDR1 SEHNR, CDR2 FQNEAQ (reference sequence). Sequencing used immunoSEQ multiplex PCR; TCRdb keeps in-frame clones, though not all of them. The sample carries 2 million to 2.5 million clones, approximately 95% recorded once. The sample is drawn from a study of shared clonotypes between healthy human individuals. Study context: The composition of the donors was two women and a few men aged 18 to 49. General observations from the study: The sharing of around 5% of naive CD4 clonotypes was seen across a few donors. The genetic and exposure-history diversity represented was limited by few donors. Tissues were not sampled, only blood, and their repertoires likely differ.

This clonotype originated in a man aged 18 to 35 in good health. Some clones in this sample may be carry-over from other donors' samples. This chain connects TRBV7-9 to TRBJ2-1; D possibly corresponds to TRBD2 (5 bases). The source material was naive CD4+ T cells from PBMCs. Subset indicated: CD45RA+ positively selected. The CDR3 sequence is CASSYGLNNEQFF. The CDR3 DNA follows: TGTGCCAGCAGTTACGGACTCAACAATGAGCAGTTCTTC.